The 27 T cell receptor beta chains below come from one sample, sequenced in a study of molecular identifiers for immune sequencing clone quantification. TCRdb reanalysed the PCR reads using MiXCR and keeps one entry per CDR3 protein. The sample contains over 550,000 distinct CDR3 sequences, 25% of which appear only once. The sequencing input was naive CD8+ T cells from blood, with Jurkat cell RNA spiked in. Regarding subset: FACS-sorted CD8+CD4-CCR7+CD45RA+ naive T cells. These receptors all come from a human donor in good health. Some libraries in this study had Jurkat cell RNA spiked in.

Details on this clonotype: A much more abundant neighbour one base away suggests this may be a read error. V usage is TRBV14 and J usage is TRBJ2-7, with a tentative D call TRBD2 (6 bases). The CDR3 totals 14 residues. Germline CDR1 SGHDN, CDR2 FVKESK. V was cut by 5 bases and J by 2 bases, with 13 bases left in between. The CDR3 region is CASSSGLLPYEQYF. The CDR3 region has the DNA TGTGCCAGCAGCTCGGGACTCCTCCCCTACGAGCAGTACTTC.

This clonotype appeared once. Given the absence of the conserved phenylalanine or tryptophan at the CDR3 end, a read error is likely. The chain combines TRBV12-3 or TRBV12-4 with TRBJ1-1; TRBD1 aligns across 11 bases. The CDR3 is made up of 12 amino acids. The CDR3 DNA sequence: TGTGCCTGCAGTTTGGGGACAGGGGGAGCTTTCCTT. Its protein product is CACSLGTGGAFL.

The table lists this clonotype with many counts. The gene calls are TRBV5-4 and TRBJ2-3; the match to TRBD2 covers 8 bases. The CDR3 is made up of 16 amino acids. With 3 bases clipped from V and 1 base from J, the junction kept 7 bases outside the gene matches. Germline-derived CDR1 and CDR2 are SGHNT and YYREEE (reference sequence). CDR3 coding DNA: TGTGCCAGCAGCTCCCCTGAACTAGCGGGCACAGATACGCAGTATTTT. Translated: CASSSPELAGTDTQYF.

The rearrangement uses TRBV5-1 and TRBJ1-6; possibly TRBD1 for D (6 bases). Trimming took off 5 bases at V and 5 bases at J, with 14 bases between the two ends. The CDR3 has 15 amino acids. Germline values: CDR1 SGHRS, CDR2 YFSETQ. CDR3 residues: CASRFEQGNNSPLHF. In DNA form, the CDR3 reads TGCGCCAGCAGGTTCGAACAGGGAAATAATTCACCCCTCCACTTT.

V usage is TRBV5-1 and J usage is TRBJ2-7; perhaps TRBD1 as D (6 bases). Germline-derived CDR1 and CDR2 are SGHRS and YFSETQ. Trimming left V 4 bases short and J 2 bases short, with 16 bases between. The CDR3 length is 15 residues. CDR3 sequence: CASSHEQGEPYEQYF. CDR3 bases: TGCGCCAGCAGCCACGAACAGGGAGAACCCTACGAGCAGTACTTC.

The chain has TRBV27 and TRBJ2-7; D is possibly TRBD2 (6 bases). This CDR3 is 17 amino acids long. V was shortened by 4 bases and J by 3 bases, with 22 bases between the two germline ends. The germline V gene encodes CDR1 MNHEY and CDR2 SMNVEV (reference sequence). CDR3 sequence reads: CASSSELYGTPRYEQYF. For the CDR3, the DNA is TGTGCCAGCAGTTCTGAACTATACGGGACTCCGCGCTACGAGCAGTACTTC.

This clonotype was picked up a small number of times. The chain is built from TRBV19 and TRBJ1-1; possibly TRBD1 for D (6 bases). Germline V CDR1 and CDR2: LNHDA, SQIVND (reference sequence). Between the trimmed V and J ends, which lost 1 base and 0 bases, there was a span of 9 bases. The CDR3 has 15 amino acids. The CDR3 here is CASSIGTGMNTEAFF. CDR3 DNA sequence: TGTGCCAGTAGTATAGGTACAGGGATGAACACTGAAGCTTTCTTT.

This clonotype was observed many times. CDR3 in amino acids: CSVVWTSYTEAFF. The CDR3 region has the DNA TGCAGCGTTGTCTGGACAAGCTACACTGAAGCTTTCTTT. The rearrangement links TRBV29-1 to TRBJ1-1; tentatively, D is TRBD1 (5 bases). The CDR3 is 13 amino acids. CDR1 and CDR2 (germline): SQVTM, ANQGSEA. V lost 4 bases to trimming and J lost 3 bases, with 12 bases between them.

In DNA form, the CDR3 reads TGTGCCAGCAGTAACATCAACTACGAGCAGTACTTC. It yields the protein CASSNINYEQYF. The chain carries TRBV28 and TRBJ2-7; D remains unclear. Germline loops: CDR1 MDHEN, CDR2 SYDVKM. The CDR3 length is 12 residues. Trimming shortened V by 5 bases and J by 3 bases, and 8 bases separated the two germline ends.

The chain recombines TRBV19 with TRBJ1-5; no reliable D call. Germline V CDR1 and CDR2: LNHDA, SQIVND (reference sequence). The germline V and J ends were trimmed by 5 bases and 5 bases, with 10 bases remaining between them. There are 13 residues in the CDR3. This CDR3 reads CASSYVVDQPQHF. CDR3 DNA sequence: TGTGCCAGTAGTTATGTAGTGGATCAGCCCCAGCATTTT.

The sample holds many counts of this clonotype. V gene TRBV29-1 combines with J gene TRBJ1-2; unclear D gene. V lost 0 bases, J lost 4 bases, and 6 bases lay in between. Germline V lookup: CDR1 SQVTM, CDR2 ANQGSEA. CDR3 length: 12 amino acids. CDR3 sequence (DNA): TGCAGCGTTGAAGATCTCATCTATGGCTACACCTTC. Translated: CSVEDLIYGYTF.

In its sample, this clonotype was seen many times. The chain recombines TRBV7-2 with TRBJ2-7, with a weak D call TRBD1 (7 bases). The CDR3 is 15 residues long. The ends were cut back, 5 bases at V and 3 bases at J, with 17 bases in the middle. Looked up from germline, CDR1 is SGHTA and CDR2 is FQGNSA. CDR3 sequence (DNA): TGTGCCAGCAGCCCGTTGACAGGGACTCACTACGAGCAGTACTTC. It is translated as CASSPLTGTHYEQYF.

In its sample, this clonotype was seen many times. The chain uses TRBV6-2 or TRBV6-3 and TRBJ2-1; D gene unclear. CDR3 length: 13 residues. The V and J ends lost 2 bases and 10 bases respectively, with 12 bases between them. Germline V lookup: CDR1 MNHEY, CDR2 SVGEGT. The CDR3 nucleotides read TGTGCCAGCAGTTACACAATCAGAGAGGAGCAGTTCTTC. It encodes CASSYTIREEQFF.

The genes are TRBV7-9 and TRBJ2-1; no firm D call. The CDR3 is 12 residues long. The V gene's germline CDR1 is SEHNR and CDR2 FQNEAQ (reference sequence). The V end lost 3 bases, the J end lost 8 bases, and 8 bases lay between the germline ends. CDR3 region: CASSFGDDEQFF. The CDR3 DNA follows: TGTGCCAGCAGCTTCGGTGATGATGAGCAGTTCTTC. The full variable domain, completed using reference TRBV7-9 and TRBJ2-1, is DTGVSQNPRHKITKRGQNVTFRCDPISEHNRLYWYRQTLGQGPEFLTYFQNEAQLEKSRLLSDRFSAERPKGSFSTLEIQRTEQGDSAMYLCASSFGDDEQFFGPGTRLTVL.

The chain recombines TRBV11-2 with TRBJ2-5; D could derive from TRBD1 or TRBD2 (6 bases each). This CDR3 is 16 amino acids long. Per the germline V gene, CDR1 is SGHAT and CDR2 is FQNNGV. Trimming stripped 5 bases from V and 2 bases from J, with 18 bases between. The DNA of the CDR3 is TGTGCCAGCAGCCAACCGGCGGGGACAAATCAAGAGACCCAGTACTTC. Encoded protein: CASSQPAGTNQETQYF.

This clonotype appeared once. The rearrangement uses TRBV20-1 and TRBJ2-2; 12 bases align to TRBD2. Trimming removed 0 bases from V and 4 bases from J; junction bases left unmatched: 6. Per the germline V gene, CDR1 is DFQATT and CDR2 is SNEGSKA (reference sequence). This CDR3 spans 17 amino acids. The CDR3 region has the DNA TGCAGTGCTAGAGATACGGCTAGCGGGGGGGCCACCGGGGAGCTGTTTTTT. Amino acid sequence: CSARDTASGGATGELFF.

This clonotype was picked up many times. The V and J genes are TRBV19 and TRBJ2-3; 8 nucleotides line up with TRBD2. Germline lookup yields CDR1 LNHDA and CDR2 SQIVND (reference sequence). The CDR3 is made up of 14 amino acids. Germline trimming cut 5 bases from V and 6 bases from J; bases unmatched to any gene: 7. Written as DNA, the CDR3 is TGTGCCAGTAGTCCCCGGACTAGCTGGGATACGCAGTATTTT. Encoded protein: CASSPRTSWDTQYF.

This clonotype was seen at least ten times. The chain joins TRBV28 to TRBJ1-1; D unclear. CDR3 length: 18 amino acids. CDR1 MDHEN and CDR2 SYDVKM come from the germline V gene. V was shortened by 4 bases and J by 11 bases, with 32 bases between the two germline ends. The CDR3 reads CASSSYRYLDESKRKAFF. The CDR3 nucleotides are TGTGCCAGCAGTTCCTACCGATACCTCGACGAAAGTAAGCGTAAGGCTTTCTTT.

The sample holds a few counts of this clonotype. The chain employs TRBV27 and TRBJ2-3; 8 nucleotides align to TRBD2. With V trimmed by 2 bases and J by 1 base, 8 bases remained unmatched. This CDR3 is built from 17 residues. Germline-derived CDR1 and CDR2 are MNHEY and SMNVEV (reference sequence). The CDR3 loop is CASSLIAGPLGTDTQYF. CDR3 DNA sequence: TGTGCCAGCAGTTTAATAGCGGGACCCCTTGGCACAGATACGCAGTATTTT.

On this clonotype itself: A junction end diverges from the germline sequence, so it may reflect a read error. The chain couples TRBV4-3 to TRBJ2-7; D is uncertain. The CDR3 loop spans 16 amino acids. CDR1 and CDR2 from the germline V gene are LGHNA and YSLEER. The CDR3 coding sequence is TGCGCCAGCAGCCAAGAAGGGTCATGGGCTACCCACGAGCGGTACTTC. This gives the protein CASSQEGSWATHERYF.

The CDR3 bases are TGTGCCAGCAGTGATGGCGGCAGATTATATGGCTACACCTTC. Its protein is CASSDGGRLYGYTF. The V and J genes are TRBV6-1 and TRBJ1-2; D is undetermined. Per the germline V gene, CDR1 is MNHNS and CDR2 is SASEGT. This CDR3 has 14 amino acids. V lost 3 bases and J lost 5, with 13 bases in between.

CDR3 amino acids: CASSLSTYSNQPQHF. The CDR3 DNA reads as TGTGCCAGCAGTTTATCCACGTATAGCAATCAGCCCCAGCATTTT. The rearrangement uses TRBV12-3 or TRBV12-4 and TRBJ1-5, with unresolved D. V dropped 2 bases and J dropped 0 bases, with 8 bases sitting between them. The CDR3 is made up of 15 amino acids.

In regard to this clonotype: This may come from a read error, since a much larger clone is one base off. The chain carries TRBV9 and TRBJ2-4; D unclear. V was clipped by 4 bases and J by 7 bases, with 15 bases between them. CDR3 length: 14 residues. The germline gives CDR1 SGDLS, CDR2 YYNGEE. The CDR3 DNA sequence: TGTGCCAGCAGCCCACCGTTGGGATCTAACATTCAGTACTTC. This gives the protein CASSPPLGSNIQYF.

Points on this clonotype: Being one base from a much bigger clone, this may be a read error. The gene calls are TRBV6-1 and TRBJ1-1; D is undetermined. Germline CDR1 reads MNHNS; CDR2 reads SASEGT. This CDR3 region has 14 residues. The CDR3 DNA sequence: TGTGCCGGCAGTGAAGCTTTCATGAACACTGAAGCTTTCTTT. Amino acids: CAGSEAFMNTEAFF.

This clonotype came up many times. The CDR3 region is CASSQEWDGQETQYF. The CDR3 nucleotides read TGCGCCAGCAGCCAAGAATGGGACGGCCAAGAGACCCAGTACTTC. The chain is built from TRBV4-3 and TRBJ2-5; D assignment may be TRBD1 or TRBD2 (5 bases each). In germline, CDR1 is LGHNA, CDR2 YSLEER. The ends were cut back, 0 bases at V and 1 base at J, with 9 bases in the middle. The CDR3 sequence is 15 residues long.

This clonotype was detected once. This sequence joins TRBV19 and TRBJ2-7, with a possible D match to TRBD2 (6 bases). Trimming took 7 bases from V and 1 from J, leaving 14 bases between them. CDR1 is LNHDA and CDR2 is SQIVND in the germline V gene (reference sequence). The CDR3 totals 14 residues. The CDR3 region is CASTPGGASYEQYF. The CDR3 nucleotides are TGTGCCAGTACCCCAGGAGGGGCGTCCTACGAGCAGTACTTC.

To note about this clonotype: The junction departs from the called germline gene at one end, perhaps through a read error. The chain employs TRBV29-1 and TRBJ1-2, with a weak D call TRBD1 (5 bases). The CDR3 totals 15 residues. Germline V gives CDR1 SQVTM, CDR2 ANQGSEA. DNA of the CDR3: TGCGGCGTTGAAGATCCAGCATGGGGACACTATGGCTACACCTTC. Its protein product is CGVEDPAWGHYGYTF.